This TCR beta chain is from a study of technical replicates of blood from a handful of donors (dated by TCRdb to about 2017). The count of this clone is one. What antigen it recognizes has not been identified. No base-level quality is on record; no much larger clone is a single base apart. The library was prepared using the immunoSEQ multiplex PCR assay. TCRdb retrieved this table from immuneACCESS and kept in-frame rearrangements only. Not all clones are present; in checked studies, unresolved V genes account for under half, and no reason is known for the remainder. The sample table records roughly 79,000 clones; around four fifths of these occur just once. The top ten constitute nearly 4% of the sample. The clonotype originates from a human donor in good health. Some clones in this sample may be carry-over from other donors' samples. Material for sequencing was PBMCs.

The DNA sequence reads TGTGCCAGCAGACCCCGGACAGGGGAGAATTCACCCCTCCACTTT. The resulting protein is CASRPRTGENSPLHF. The chain is assembled from TRBV2 and TRBJ1-6; TRBD1 lines up with 9 middle nucleotides. CDR1 and CDR2, looked up from the germline V gene, are SNHLY and FYNNEI. For this chain, trimming is 6 bases at the V end and 7 bases at the J end, and the number of junction bases without a gene match is 7. The CDR3, cysteine through phenylalanine, is 15 amino acids long. The DNA shown is the 45-base CDR3, in frame from base 1. Where the CDR3 stops, the reference TRBV2 and TRBJ1-6 genes take over; the full variable domain is EPEVTQTPSHQVTQMGQEVILRCVPISNHLYFYWYRQILGQKVEFLVSFYNNEISEKSEIFDDQFSVERPDGSNFTLKIRSTKLEDSAMYFCASRPRTGENSPLHFGNGTRLTVT.